Listed here are 22 T cell receptor beta chains from one sample, sequenced in a study of cytomegalovirus exposure and HLA in healthy donors. The PCR employed 60 Vbeta primers together with 13 Jbeta primers. Here immunoSEQ multiplex PCR was the method, and the copy in TCRdb shows in-frame clones only, minus some. The sample has 150,000 to 200,000 clones, roughly 85% seen once. Material for sequencing was PBMCs. The receptors here all came from a woman in her forties in good health and CMV-seronegative.

The genes are TRBV7-6 and TRBJ2-7; 8 nucleotides line up with TRBD1. Trimming cost V 5 bases and J 2 bases; bases outside gene matches: 5. Germline V gives CDR1 SGHVS, CDR2 FNYEAQ. The CDR3 runs 14 residues. As DNA, the CDR3 is TGTGCCAGCAGCGCCGGGACAGGAACCTACGAGCAGTACTTC. This gives the protein CASSAGTGTYEQYF.

This clone was counted a few times. This chain links TRBV19 with TRBJ1-1; D is perhaps TRBD1 (5 bases). The CDR3 consists of 16 residues. V lost 6 bases, J lost 5 bases, and 22 bases lay in between. Germline values: CDR1 LNHDA, CDR2 SQIVND (reference sequence). CDR3 sequence (DNA): TGTGCCAGTAGAACCTACGACACGGGGGATCGTACTGAAGCTTTCTTT. It yields the protein CASRTYDTGDRTEAFF.

Only a few counts were recorded for this clone. The chain uses TRBV4-1 and TRBJ1-5; D is unresolved. The germline gives CDR1 MGHRA, CDR2 YSYEKL. The CDR3 extends over 14 amino acids. The V gene lost 11 bases and the J gene lost 7 bases, with 21 bases spanning the gap. The CDR3 is CASSLLSARQPQHF. The CDR3 DNA follows: TGCGCCTCCTCTCTCCTTAGCGCTAGGCAGCCCCAGCATTTT.

This clone was observed a few times. The chain links TRBV6-1 to TRBJ1-1; D ambiguous. Looked up from germline, CDR1 is MNHNS and CDR2 is SASEGT. Trimming shortened V by 5 bases and J by 4 bases, and 8 bases separated the two germline ends. The CDR3 has 12 amino acids. This chain's CDR3 is CASSSGATEAFF. The CDR3, as DNA: TGTGCCAGCAGTTCGGGAGCCACTGAAGCTTTCTTT.

The rearrangement joins TRBV5-1 to TRBJ2-5; 10 bases fit TRBD1. TRBJ2-7 matches the DNA end more closely, so the J call is doubtful. The CDR3 has 15 amino acids. Per germline, CDR1 SGHRS and CDR2 YFSETQ. CDR3 nucleotide sequence: TGCGCCAGCAGCTTGGCCGGGGGGACAGGGGTCGAGCAGTACTTC. It is translated as CASSLAGGTGVEQYF.

The genes are TRBV5-4 and TRBJ2-5, with TRBD2 as a possible D gene (5 bases). Trimming took off 4 bases at V and 5 bases at J, with 12 bases between the two ends. CDR3 length: 13 residues. In germline, CDR1 is SGHNT, CDR2 YYREEE (reference sequence). The CDR3 DNA sequence: TGTGCCAGCAGCCAGCCGGGATTGGAGACCCAGTACTTC. Translation: CASSQPGLETQYF.

The CDR3 DNA reads as TGCGCCAGCAGCTTGGAGACAGGGCATTATGAAAAACTGTTTTTT. It is translated as CASSLETGHYEKLFF. V gene TRBV5-1 combines with J gene TRBJ1-4, with 7 bases aligning to TRBD1. The CDR3 length is 15 residues. Germline V gene sequence: CDR1 SGHRS, CDR2 YFSETQ. Trimming at V came to 0 bases and at J to 6 bases, leaving 5 bases not matched to a gene.

The gene calls are TRBV5-8 and TRBJ1-4; D is unresolved. Germline V CDR1 and CDR2: SGHTS, YDEGEE. This CDR3 region has 15 residues. V was pared by 0 bases and J by 7 bases, with 13 bases between. The CDR3 protein is CASSLGGSLGEKLFF. The CDR3 DNA sequence: TGTGCCAGCAGCTTGGGAGGATCCCTCGGTGAAAAACTGTTTTTT.

The V call is TRBV19, the J call TRBJ1-2; 7 nucleotides line up with TRBD1. The CDR3 contains 16 residues. Per the germline V gene, CDR1 is LNHDA and CDR2 is SQIVND (reference sequence). Trimming took 4 bases from V and 5 from J; bases not matched to a gene: 13. The CDR3 DNA reads TGTGCCAGTAGTAACGGGCCAGGGGGTCTCCGGTATGGCTACACCTTC. Amino acids: CASSNGPGGLRYGYTF.

The chain couples TRBV18 to TRBJ2-5, with D possibly TRBD1 on 6 matching bases. This CDR3 contains 15 residues. V lost 3 bases and J 1 base, leaving 12 bases between the germline ends. Germline CDR1 KGHSH, CDR2 LQKENI. The CDR3 sequence is CASSPLTGTQETQYF. CDR3 bases: TGTGCCAGCTCACCCCTGACAGGTACCCAAGAGACCCAGTACTTC.

The V and J genes are TRBV19 and TRBJ1-4; no definite D call. This CDR3 is built from 14 residues. Trimming cost V 5 bases and J 5 bases, with 12 bases left between them. CDR1 LNHDA and CDR2 SQIVND come from the germline V gene (reference sequence). The CDR3 spells CASSLSGWNEKLFF. The CDR3 nucleotides read TGTGCCAGTAGTCTTTCAGGATGGAATGAAAAACTGTTTTTT. The full variable domain, completed using reference TRBV19 and TRBJ1-4, is DGGITQSPKYLFRKEGQNVTLSCEQNLNHDAMYWYRQDPGQGLRLIYYSQIVNDFQKGDIAEGYSVSREKKESFPLTVTSAQKNPTAFYLCASSLSGWNEKLFFGSGTQLSVL.

The V gene is TRBV4-1, the J gene TRBJ2-7; a weak D match, TRBD2 (7 bases). CDR3 length: 14 residues. Germline V lookup: CDR1 MGHRA, CDR2 YSYEKL. V was pared by 0 bases and J by 3 bases, with 9 bases between. The CDR3 spells CASSQDRGGYEQYF. CDR3 sequence (DNA): TGCGCCAGCAGCCAAGATAGGGGGGGCTACGAGCAGTACTTC.

V gene TRBV7-8 combines with J gene TRBJ1-5; D remains unclear. The V gene's germline CDR1 is SGHVS and CDR2 FQNEAQ. The CDR3 spans 19 residues. V lost 0 bases to trimming and J lost 7 bases, with 25 bases between them. CDR3 in DNA: TGTGCCAGCAGCTTAGCGAGGGTGGGGTTTCCCACCGAAACCCAGCCCCAGCATTTT. This codes for CASSLARVGFPTETQPQHF.

CDR3 sequence reads: CASSPTGPYEKLFF. The CDR3 nucleotides are TGTGCCAGCAGCCCGACAGGGCCGTATGAAAAACTGTTTTTT. The rearrangement joins TRBV6-5 to TRBJ1-4; 7 bases agree with TRBD1. Germline CDR1 reads MNHEY; CDR2 reads SVGAGI. There are 14 residues in the CDR3. The V and J ends lost 6 bases and 6 bases, in that order; junction bases with no gene match: 7.

This clone has only a few counts. The gene calls are TRBV2 and TRBJ1-1, with TRBD1 as a possible D gene (6 bases). The V end lost 10 bases, the J end lost 3 bases, and 15 bases lay between the germline ends. Germline V gene lookup returns CDR1 SNHLY and CDR2 FYNNEI. The length of the CDR3 is 13 residues. The CDR3 loop is CATTVHRDTEAFF. The CDR3 DNA is TGTGCCACCACAGTCCACAGGGACACTGAAGCTTTCTTT.

V gene TRBV28 combines with J gene TRBJ1-5, with D possibly TRBD1 on 5 matching bases. The germline CDR1 and CDR2 sequences are MDHEN and SYDVKM. The CDR3 has 16 amino acids. The V and J ends lost 5 bases and 0 bases respectively, with 14 bases between them. The CDR3 DNA follows: TGTGCCAGCAGTCCGGGGGGGAGGGATAGCAATCAGCCCCAGCATTTT. Translated, it gives CASSPGGRDSNQPQHF.

J is TRBJ2-1 and V is TRBV7-2; 13 bases fit TRBD2. The CDR3 length is 15 residues. V shed 6 bases, J shed 6 bases, and the junction held 5 bases outside the gene matches. Per the germline V gene, CDR1 is SGHTA and CDR2 is FQGNSA. The CDR3 bases are TGTGCCAGCAGTCTCACTAGCGGGAGGGGCAATGAGCAGTTCTTC. Protein sequence: CASSLTSGRGNEQFF.

This chain joins TRBV6-1 and TRBJ2-2, with D perhaps TRBD2 (5 bases). Trimming shortened V by 0 bases and J by 8 bases, and 7 bases separated the two germline ends. Germline CDR1 is MNHNS and CDR2 is SASEGT. This CDR3 comprises 13 residues. The CDR3 DNA sequence: TGTGCCAGCAGTGAAGCGCGGGCGGGGGAGCTGTTTTTT. As protein: CASSEARAGELFF.

This chain connects TRBV7-8 to TRBJ2-1; the match to TRBD2 covers 7 bases. Germline V gene sequence: CDR1 SGHVS, CDR2 FQNEAQ. The CDR3 totals 16 residues. V dropped 7 bases and J dropped 8; count of bases not matched to a gene: 17. The CDR3 bases are TGTGCCAGCACCCGCACTACTAGCGCCATTACATATGAGCAGTTCTTC. Amino acid sequence: CASTRTTSAITYEQFF.

This clone was detected only once. The chain is built from TRBV12-5 and TRBJ1-2; TRBD1 matches 12 bases. Germline V lookup: CDR1 LGHNT, CDR2 FRNRAP. The CDR3 runs to 16 residues. After removal of 6 bases from V and 8 bases from J, the junction contained 13 bases not matched to a gene. DNA of the CDR3: TGTGCTAGTGGACCCTCCGCGGGACAGGGGGCGGAGGGCTACACCTTC. Translation gives CASGPSAGQGAEGYTF.

The chain uses TRBV19 and TRBJ1-1; maybe TRBD1 (5 bases). The ends were cut back, 2 bases at V and 11 bases at J, with 12 bases in the middle. The CDR3 loop spans 12 amino acids. Germline CDR1 LNHDA, CDR2 SQIVND (reference sequence). The CDR3 region is CASSIRGEDAFF. The CDR3 DNA reads as TGTGCCAGTAGTATAAGAGGGGAGGATGCTTTCTTT. Full variable domain (remainder filled in from reference TRBV19 and TRBJ1-1): DGGITQSPKYLFRKEGQNVTLSCEQNLNHDAMYWYRQDPGQGLRLIYYSQIVNDFQKGDIAEGYSVSREKKESFPLTVTSAQKNPTAFYLCASSIRGEDAFFGQGTRLTVV.

In DNA form, the CDR3 reads TGTGCCAGCAGTTCCGCGGGGCGGGTCAAAGAGACCCAGTACTTC. Translated, it gives CASSSAGRVKETQYF. The genes are TRBV27 and TRBJ2-5; tentatively, D is TRBD2 (6 bases). The CDR3 sequence is 15 residues long. Germline lookup yields CDR1 MNHEY and CDR2 SMNVEV (reference sequence). The V and J ends lost 4 bases and 3 bases respectively, with 15 bases between them.